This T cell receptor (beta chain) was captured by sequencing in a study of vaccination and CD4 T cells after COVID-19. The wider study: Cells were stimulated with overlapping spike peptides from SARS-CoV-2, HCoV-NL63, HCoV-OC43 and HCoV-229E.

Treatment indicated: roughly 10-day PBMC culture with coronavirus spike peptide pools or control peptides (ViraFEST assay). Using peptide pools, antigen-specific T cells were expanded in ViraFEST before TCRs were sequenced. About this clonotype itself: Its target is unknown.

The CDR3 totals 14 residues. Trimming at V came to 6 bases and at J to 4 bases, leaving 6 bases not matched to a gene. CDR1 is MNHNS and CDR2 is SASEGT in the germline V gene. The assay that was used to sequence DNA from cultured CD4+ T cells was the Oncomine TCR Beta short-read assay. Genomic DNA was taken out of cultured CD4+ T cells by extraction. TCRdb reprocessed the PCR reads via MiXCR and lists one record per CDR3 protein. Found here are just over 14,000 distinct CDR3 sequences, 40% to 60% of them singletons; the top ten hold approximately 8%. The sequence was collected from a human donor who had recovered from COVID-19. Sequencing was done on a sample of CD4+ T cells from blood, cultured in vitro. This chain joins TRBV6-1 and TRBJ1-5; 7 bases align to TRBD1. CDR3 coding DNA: TGTGCCAGCAGAGACACAGGGGTTAATCAGCCCCAGCATTTT. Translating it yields CASRDTGVNQPQHF.